The 3 T cell receptor beta chains listed next were all sequenced from one sample in a study of blood T cell repertoires in COVID-19. Profiled with immunoSEQ multiplex PCR; TCRdb holds only in-frame clones, not every one. The profile covers 210,000 or so clones, with approximately 80% appearing a single time and less than 20% taken by the ten largest. Sequenced material: peripheral blood. These receptors all stem from a human donor in a cohort sampled during active COVID-19.

This clone was seen once. The V and J genes are TRBV19 and TRBJ1-2, with D perhaps matching TRBD1 (5 bases). The V and J ends lost 3 bases and 7 bases respectively, with 12 bases between them. The V gene's germline CDR1 is LNHDA and CDR2 SQIVND (reference sequence). This CDR3 is built from 13 residues. CDR3 in amino acids: CASSIQGISGYTF. The CDR3 DNA follows: TGTGCCAGTAGTATTCAGGGTATAAGTGGCTACACCTTC.

V gene TRBV28 combines with J gene TRBJ1-4, with no clear D. Germline lookup yields CDR1 MDHEN and CDR2 SYDVKM. The CDR3 loop spans 14 amino acids. Trimming took off 3 bases at V and 0 bases at J, with 5 bases between the two ends. CDR3 bases: TGTGCCAGCAGTTTCGGAGCAACTAATGAAAAACTGTTTTTT. Translated, it gives CASSFGATNEKLFF. Full variable domain (rest looked up from reference TRBV28 and TRBJ1-4): DVKVTQSSRYLVKRTGEKVFLECVQDMDHENMFWYRQDPGLGLRLIYFSYDVKMKEKGDIPEGYSVSREKKERFSLILESASTNQTSMYLCASSFGATNEKLFFGSGTQLSVL.

This chain links TRBV2 with TRBJ2-2, with D possibly TRBD1 on 5 matching bases. This CDR3 has 14 residues. Trimming took 2 bases from V and 5 from J, leaving 9 bases between them. In germline, CDR1 is SNHLY, CDR2 FYNNEI. CDR3 region: CASSESRATGELFF. CDR3 nucleotide sequence: TGTGCCAGCAGTGAATCCAGGGCAACCGGGGAGCTGTTTTTT. Together with reference TRBV2 and TRBJ2-2, the CDR3 gives the full variable domain: EPEVTQTPSHQVTQMGQEVILRCVPISNHLYFYWYRQILGQKVEFLVSFYNNEISEKSEIFDDQFSVERPDGSNFTLKIRSTKLEDSAMYFCASSESRATGELFFGEGSRLTVL.